The present entry profiles one TCR beta chain with its context. These data come from a study of identifying expanded T cells in peripheral blood. Only in-frame clones appear in the TCRdb table, and some are missing; sequencing was by immunoSEQ multiplex PCR. This sample has about 91,000 clones; approximately 90% occur once, and the top ten carry 3% to 4%. Trimming left V 5 bases short and J 12 bases short, with 11 bases between. Germline V gene sequence: CDR1 SGHVS, CDR2 FNYEAQ. The CDR3 is 12 amino acids. This TCR came from a person aged 18-70 years in good health. The specimen was blood. The rearrangement links TRBV7-6 to TRBJ2-6; unclear D gene. In DNA, the CDR3 is TGTGCCAGCAGCCCCAATGAGCGCGTCCTGACTTTC. Encoded protein: CASSPNERVLTF.